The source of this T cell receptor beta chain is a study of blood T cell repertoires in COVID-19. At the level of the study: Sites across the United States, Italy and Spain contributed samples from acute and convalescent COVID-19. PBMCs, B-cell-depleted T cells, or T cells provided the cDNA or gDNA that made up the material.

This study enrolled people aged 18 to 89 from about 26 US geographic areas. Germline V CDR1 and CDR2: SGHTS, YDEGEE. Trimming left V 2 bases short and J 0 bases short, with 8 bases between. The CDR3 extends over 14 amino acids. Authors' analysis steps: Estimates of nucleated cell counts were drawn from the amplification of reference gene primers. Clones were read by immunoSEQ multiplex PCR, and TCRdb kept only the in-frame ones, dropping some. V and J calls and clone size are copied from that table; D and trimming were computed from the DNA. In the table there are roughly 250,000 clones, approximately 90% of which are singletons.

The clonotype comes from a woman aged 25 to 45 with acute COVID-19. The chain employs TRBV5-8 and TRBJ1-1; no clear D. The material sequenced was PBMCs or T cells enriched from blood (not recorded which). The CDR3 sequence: CASSFTGVNTEAFF. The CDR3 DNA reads TGTGCCAGCAGCTTCACGGGAGTGAACACTGAAGCTTTCTTT. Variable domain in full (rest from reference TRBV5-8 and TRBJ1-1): EAGVTQSPTHLIKTRGQQATLRCSPISGHTSVYWYQQALGLGLQFLLWYDEGEERNRGNFPPRFSGRQFPNYSSELNVNALELEDSALYLCASSFTGVNTEAFFGQGTRLTVV.